Detailed here is one TCR beta chain. No antigen is known for it. The sample's treatment: oral pan-JAK inhibitor, 5-10 mg twice daily. cDNA serving as the sequencing template came from extracted, reverse transcribed RNA. The table came from immunoSEQ multiplex PCR; TCRdb's copy has only in-frame clones and leaves some out. The sample consists of 130,000 or so clones, around 83% of them appearing once. This record belongs to a study of CD8+ T cells in alopecia areata. Study-level results: Scalp sample data also include resident alphabeta T cells from normal skin.

The CDR3 spans 13 residues. V lost 3 bases and J lost 9, with 13 bases in between. Germline values: CDR1 SGDLS, CDR2 YYNGEE. This rearrangement joins TRBV9 to TRBJ2-1; the D is unclear. Sequencing was performed on CD8+ T cells sorted from blood, taken at week 4, from a patient treated with tofacitinib. This sequence originates from a human donor with alopecia areata. In nucleotides, the CDR3 is TGTGCCAGCAGCGGGCCGGCCTACGGTGAGCAGTTCTTC. Protein sequence: CASSGPAYGEQFF.